The present T cell receptor beta chain was sequenced within a study of post-analysis software for immune sequencing data. Findings and caveats of the study: With TRBV5-6, TRBV5-1 and TRBV20-1 included, a handful of TRBV segments were more frequent in patients than in controls.

CDR1 SQVTM and CDR2 ANQGSEA come from the germline V gene. Trimming pared 8 bases from V and 5 bases from J, leaving 9 bases between. This CDR3 has 10 residues. On this clonotype itself: What it binds is unknown.

TCR beta cDNA libraries had unique molecular identifiers. TCRdb re-analysed the PCR reads in MiXCR, keeping a single row per CDR3 protein. Here the sample spans about 400,000 distinct CDR3 sequences, roughly 36% being singletons. The sequencing sample was made of blood. J is TRBJ2-5 and V is TRBV29-1, with D hard to call. The clonotype originates from a girl aged 5-17 years with multiple sclerosis. The CDR3 DNA sequence: TGCAGCTCTGTCGCGGAGACCCAGTACTTC. This codes for CSSVAETQYF.